This T cell receptor (beta chain) was identified in a study of cytomegalovirus exposure and HLA in healthy donors. Looking at the study overall: Early release data held 85 million to 95 million unique TCRs from HLA-typed donors. Findings of the study overall: Rates of TCR association differed by HLA locus in a later analysis, with DRB1 highest and HLA-C lowest. It emerged from a later analysis that several of the most significant clusters appeared to be linked to common viral pathogens.

For this clone: Its antigen is not known.

A multiplex PCR was run with 60 Vbeta primers and 13 Jbeta primers. The repertoire was sequenced with immunoSEQ multiplex PCR; TCRdb's copy has only in-frame clones and lacks some. The sample has roughly 190,000 clones; about 87% are singletons. V shed 0 bases and J shed 4 bases, with 13 bases lying between them. Per the germline V gene, CDR1 is GTSNPN and CDR2 is SVGIG (reference sequence). This CDR3 has 14 residues. Input material: PBMCs. The chain employs TRBV30 and TRBJ2-7; a weak D match, TRBD1 (5 bases). The sequence came from a woman aged 18-35 years in good health and CMV-seronegative. The chain's CDR3 is CAWSVLGLPYEQYF. CDR3 DNA sequence: TGTGCCTGGAGTGTATTGGGGCTGCCGTACGAGCAGTACTTC. The full variable domain, in which reference TRBV30 and TRBJ2-7 provide the parts outside the CDR3, is SQTIHQWPATLVQPVGSPLSLECTVEGTSNPNLYWYRQAAGRGLQLLFYSVGIGQISSEVPQNLSASRPQDRQFILSSKKLLLSDSGFYLCAWSVLGLPYEQYFGPGTRLTVT.